This TCR beta chain was captured by sequencing in a study of blood T cell repertoires in COVID-19. In the study overall: Acute and convalescent COVID-19 samples came from the United States, Italy and Spain.

The protocol was immunoSEQ multiplex PCR, while the TCRdb copy is restricted to in-frame clones and leaves out a portion. This table has approximately 94,000 clones, around 80% appearing once. The CDR3 is 16 residues long. The germline CDR1 and CDR2 sequences are SGHRS and YFSETQ. The J segment lost 2 bases and the V segment lost 4 bases, leaving 3 bases of the junction unmatched. This receptor was obtained from a man aged 60 to 75 with acute or convalescent COVID-19. V gene TRBV5-1 combines with J gene TRBJ2-6; 10 bases fit TRBD2. The material sequenced was peripheral blood. Here the CDR3 DNA reads TGCGCCAGCAGCGCCCTAGCGGGGGCTGGGGCCAACGTCCTGACTTTC. Translated: CASSALAGAGANVLTF. The full variable domain, in which reference TRBV5-1 and TRBJ2-6 provide the parts outside the CDR3, is KAGVTQTPRYLIKTRGQQVTLSCSPISGHRSVSWYQQTPGQGLQFLFEYFSETQRNKGNFPGRFSGRQFSNSRSEMNVSTLELGDSALYLCASSALAGAGANVLTFGAGSRLTVL.